One and the same sample provided the 9 T cell receptor beta chains below, sequenced in a study of blood T cells in healthy people across ages (dated by TCRdb to about 2015). Libraries were built with 5' RACE. The instrument was an Illumina HiSeq 2500. A second PCR of about 7 to 12 cycles was performed with a sample-barcoded 5' primer and a J-beta primer mix. TCRdb redid the processing of the public reads, applying fastp at Q25 and MiXCR, and retained in-frame beta chains. Records with the same CDR3 protein are collapsed into one entry carrying the most frequent genes and DNA. Counted in this sample were roughly 680,000 distinct CDR3 sequences; about 52% of them appeared once. The ten largest clones capture 25% to 35% of the sample. Sequences were obtained from blood. The receptors were sampled from a woman aged 55-69 years in good health.

In this sample, this clonotype turned up many times. The chain combines TRBV7-2 with TRBJ2-5, with TRBD2 as a possible D gene (6 bases). The CDR3 runs to 12 residues. The ends were cut back, 3 bases at V and 5 bases at J, with 7 bases in the middle. Germline-derived CDR1 and CDR2 are SGHTA and FQGNSA. DNA of the CDR3: TGTGCCAGCAGCTTTGGGGGGGAGACCCAGTACTTC. Encoded protein: CASSFGGETQYF.

The genes are TRBV18 and TRBJ2-5; a possible D gene is TRBD2 (6 bases). TRBJ2-7 explains the end of the DNA better; the J call may be wrong. The CDR3 has 14 residues. Per germline, CDR1 KGHSH and CDR2 LQKENI. The DNA of the CDR3 is TGTGCCAGCTCACCTTCCGGAGGGGAATACGAGCAGTACTTC. This codes for CASSPSGGEYEQYF.

This clonotype was observed a single time. The chain has TRBV4-1 and TRBJ2-5, with TRBD1 identical over 10 bases. V shed 4 bases and J 1 base; nucleotides not matched to a gene: 3. The germline V gene encodes CDR1 MGHRA and CDR2 YSYEKL. The CDR3 has 15 amino acids. CDR3 sequence (DNA): TGCGCCAGCAGCCGCCGGGACAGGGGCCAAGAGACCCAGTACTTC. Encoded protein: CASSRRDRGQETQYF.

This rearrangement joins TRBV4-2 to TRBJ1-2; no firm D call. CDR1 and CDR2 from the germline V gene are LGHNA and YNFKEQ. This CDR3 region has 15 residues. The V end was cut by 0 bases, the J end by 4 bases, with 12 bases between. The CDR3 coding sequence is TGTGCCAGCAGCCAAGATATGCAGGAGCTCTATGGCTACACCTTC. Protein: CASSQDMQELYGYTF.

A few counts support this clonotype. The V call is TRBV12-3 or TRBV12-4, the J call TRBJ1-6, with D possibly matching TRBD1 (6 bases). V was cut by 6 bases and J by 9 bases, with 18 bases left in between. The CDR3 is made up of 15 amino acids. CDR3 loop: CASSDTGTQVSPLHF. In DNA form, the CDR3 reads TGTGCCAGCAGCGATACAGGGACTCAGGTTTCACCCCTCCACTTT.

The chain is built from TRBV7-9 and TRBJ1-2; perhaps TRBD1 as D (5 bases). The V end was cut by 6 bases, the J end by 0 bases, with 14 bases between. Germline V gene lookup returns CDR1 SEHNR and CDR2 FQNEAQ (reference sequence). The CDR3 covers 15 residues. CDR3 loop: CASRRGEGSNYGYTF. DNA for the CDR3: TGTGCCAGCAGACGGGGGGAGGGATCTAACTATGGCTACACCTTC. The whole variable domain, remainder taken from reference TRBV7-9 and TRBJ1-2, is DTGVSQNPRHKITKRGQNVTFRCDPISEHNRLYWYRQTLGQGPEFLTYFQNEAQLEKSRLLSDRFSAERPKGSFSTLEIQRTEQGDSAMYLCASRRGEGSNYGYTFGSGTRLTVV.

The rearrangement links TRBV7-9 to TRBJ2-1; 7 bases map to TRBD2. Losses at the gene ends were 5 bases for V and 6 bases for J; bases not matched to a gene: 4. The CDR3 is 13 residues long. The germline V gene has CDR1 SEHNR and CDR2 FQNEAQ (reference sequence). CDR3 region: CASSGLVGNEQFF. The CDR3 DNA reads TGTGCCAGCAGCGGACTAGTCGGCAATGAGCAGTTCTTC.

Comments on this clonotype: At one boundary the junction diverges from the germline segment, which might be a read error. This chain uses TRBV12-3 or TRBV12-4 with TRBJ2-3, with 8 nucleotides matching TRBD2. This CDR3 region has 17 residues. CDR3: CVSSFPGSRAGADTQYF. DNA of the CDR3: TGTGTCAGCAGTTTTCCGGGAAGTAGAGCGGGAGCAGATACGCAGTATTTT.

The chain joins TRBV4-1 to TRBJ2-3, with D uncertain. This CDR3 is 12 amino acids long. Germline-derived CDR1 and CDR2 are MGHRA and YSYEKL. V was trimmed by 1 base and J by 8 bases, leaving 7 bases between them. The CDR3 loop reads CASSQAQGTQYF. CDR3 DNA sequence: TGCGCCAGCAGCCAAGCCCAAGGTACGCAGTATTTT.